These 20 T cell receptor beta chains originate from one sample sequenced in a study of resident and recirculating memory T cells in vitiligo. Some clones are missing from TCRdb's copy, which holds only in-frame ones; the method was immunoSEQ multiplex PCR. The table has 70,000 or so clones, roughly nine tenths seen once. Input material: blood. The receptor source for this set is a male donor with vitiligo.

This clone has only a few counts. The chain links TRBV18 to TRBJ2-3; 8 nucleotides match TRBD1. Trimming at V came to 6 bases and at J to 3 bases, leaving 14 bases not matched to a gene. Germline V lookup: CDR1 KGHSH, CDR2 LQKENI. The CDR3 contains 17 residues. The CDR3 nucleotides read TGTGCCAGCTCCCCTACCCGACAGGGGCTGGTGACAGATACGCAGTATTTT. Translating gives CASSPTRQGLVTDTQYF.

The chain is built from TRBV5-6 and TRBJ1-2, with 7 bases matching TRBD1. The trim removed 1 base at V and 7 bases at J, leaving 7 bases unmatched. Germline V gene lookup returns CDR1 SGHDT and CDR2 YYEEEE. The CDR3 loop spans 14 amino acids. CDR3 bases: TGTGCCAGCAGCTTGAGGGGGCTATCGGGTGGCTACACCTTC. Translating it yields CASSLRGLSGGYTF.

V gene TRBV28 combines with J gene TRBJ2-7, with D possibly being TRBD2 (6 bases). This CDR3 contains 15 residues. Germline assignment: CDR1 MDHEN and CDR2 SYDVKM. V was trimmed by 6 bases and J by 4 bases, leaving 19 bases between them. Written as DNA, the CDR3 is TGTGCCAGCAGCGAATATCGGGTCCGGGGGTACGAGCAGTACTTC. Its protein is CASSEYRVRGYEQYF.

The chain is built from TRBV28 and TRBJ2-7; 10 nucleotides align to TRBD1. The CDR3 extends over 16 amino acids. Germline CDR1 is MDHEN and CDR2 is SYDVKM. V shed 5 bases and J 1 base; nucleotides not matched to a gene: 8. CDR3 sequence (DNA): TGTGCCAGCAGTACTCCGGGACAGGGGATTTCCTACGAGCAGTACTTC. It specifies CASSTPGQGISYEQYF.

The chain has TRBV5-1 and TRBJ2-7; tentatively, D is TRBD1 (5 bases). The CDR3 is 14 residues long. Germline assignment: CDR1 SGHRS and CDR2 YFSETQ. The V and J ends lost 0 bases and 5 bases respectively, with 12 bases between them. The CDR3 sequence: CASSLAAGLDEQYF. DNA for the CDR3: TGCGCCAGCAGCTTGGCGGCAGGGTTGGACGAGCAGTACTTC.

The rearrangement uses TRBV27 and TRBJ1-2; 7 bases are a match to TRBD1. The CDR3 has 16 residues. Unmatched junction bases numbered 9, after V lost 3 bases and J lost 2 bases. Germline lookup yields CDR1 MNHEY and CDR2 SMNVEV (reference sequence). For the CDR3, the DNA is TGTGCCAGCAGTTTGGGACAGATTCCCTCGAACTATGGCTACACCTTC. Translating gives CASSLGQIPSNYGYTF.

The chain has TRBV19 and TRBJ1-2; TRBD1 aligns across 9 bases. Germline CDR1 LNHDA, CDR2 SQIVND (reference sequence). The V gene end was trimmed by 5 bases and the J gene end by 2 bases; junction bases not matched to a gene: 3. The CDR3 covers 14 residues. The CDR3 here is CASSFGQGNYGYTF. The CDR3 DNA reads TGTGCCAGTAGTTTCGGACAGGGGAACTATGGCTACACCTTC.

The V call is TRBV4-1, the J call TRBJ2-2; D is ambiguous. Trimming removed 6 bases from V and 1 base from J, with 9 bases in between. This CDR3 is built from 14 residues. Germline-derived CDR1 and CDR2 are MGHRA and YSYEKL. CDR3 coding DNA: TGCGCCAGCAGTCTGAACTTGAACACCGGGGAGCTGTTTTTT. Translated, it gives CASSLNLNTGELFF.

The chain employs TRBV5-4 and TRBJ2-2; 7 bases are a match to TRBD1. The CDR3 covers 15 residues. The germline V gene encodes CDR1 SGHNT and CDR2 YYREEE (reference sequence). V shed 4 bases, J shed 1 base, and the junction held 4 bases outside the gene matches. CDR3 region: CASSPRTGNTGELFF. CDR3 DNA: TGTGCCAGCAGCCCCCGGACAGGGAACACCGGGGAGCTGTTTTTT.

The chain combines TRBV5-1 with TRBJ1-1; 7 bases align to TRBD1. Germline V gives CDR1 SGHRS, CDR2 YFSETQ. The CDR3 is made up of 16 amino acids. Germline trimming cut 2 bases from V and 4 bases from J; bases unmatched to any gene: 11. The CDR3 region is CASSLEGGKKGTEAFF. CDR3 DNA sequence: TGCGCCAGCAGCTTAGAAGGGGGCAAGAAAGGCACTGAAGCTTTCTTT.

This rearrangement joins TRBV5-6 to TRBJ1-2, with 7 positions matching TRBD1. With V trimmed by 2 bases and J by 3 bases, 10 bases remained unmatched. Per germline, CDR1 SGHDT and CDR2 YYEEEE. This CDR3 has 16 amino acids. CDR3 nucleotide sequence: TGTGCCAGCAGCTTCCCCCCCTTAGACAGGGACTATGGCTACACCTTC. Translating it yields CASSFPPLDRDYGYTF.

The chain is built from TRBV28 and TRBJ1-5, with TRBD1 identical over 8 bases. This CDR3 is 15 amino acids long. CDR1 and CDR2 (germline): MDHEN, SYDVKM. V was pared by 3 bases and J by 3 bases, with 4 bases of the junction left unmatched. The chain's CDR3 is CASSLRTGTNQPQHF. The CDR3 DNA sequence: TGTGCCAGCAGTTTGCGGACAGGGACCAATCAGCCCCAGCATTTT.

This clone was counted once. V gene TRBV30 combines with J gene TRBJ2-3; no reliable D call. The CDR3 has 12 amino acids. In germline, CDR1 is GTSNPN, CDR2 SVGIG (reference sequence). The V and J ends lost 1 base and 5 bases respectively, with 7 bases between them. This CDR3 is CAWSDSLDTQYF. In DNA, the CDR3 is TGTGCCTGGAGTGACAGCTTAGATACGCAGTATTTT.

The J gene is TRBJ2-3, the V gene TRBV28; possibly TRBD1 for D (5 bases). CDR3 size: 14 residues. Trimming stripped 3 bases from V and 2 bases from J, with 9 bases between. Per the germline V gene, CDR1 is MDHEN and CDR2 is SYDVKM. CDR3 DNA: TGTGCCAGCAGTTTGACAGATAACACAGATACGCAGTATTTT. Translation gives CASSLTDNTDTQYF.

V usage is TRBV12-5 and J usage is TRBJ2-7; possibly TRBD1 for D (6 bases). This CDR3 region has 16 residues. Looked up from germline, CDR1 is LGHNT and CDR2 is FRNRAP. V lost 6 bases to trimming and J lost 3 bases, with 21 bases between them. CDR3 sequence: CASGYLQGGPGYEQYF. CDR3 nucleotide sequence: TGTGCTAGTGGCTACTTACAGGGCGGTCCTGGCTACGAGCAGTACTTC. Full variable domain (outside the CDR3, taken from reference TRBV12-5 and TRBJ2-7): DARVTQTPRHKVTEMGQEVTMRCQPILGHNTVFWYRQTMMQGLELLAYFRNRAPLDDSGMPKDRFSAEMPDATLATLKIQPSEPRDSAVYFCASGYLQGGPGYEQYFGPGTRLTVT.

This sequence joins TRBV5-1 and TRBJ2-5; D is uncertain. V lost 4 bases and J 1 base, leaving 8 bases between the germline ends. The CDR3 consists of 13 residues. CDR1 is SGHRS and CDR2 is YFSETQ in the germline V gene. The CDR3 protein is CASSTGSQETQYF. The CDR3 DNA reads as TGCGCCAGCAGCACCGGGTCCCAAGAGACCCAGTACTTC.

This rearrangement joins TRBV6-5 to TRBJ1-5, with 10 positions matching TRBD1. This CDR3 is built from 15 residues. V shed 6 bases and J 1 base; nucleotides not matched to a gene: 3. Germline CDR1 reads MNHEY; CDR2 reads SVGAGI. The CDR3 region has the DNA TGTGCCAGCAGGACAGGGGGCGCGAGCAATCAGCCCCAGCATTTT. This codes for CASRTGGASNQPQHF.

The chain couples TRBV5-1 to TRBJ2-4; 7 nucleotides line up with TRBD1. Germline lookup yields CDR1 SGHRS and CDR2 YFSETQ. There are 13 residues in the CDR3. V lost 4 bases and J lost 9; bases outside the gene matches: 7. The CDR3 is CASSDTGVGIQYF. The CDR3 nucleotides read TGCGCCAGCAGCGATACAGGGGTGGGCATTCAGTACTTC.

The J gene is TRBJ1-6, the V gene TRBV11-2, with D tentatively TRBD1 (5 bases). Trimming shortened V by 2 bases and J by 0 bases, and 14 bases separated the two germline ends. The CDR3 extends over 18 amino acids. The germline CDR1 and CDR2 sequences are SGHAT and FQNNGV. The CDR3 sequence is CASSLRGGANSYNSPLHF. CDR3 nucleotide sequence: TGTGCCAGCAGCTTACGAGGAGGGGCTAACTCCTATAATTCACCCCTCCACTTT. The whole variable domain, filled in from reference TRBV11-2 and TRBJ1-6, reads EAGVAQSPRYKIIEKRQSVAFWCNPISGHATLYWYQQILGQGPKLLIQFQNNGVVDDSQLPKDRFSAERLKGVDSTLKIQPAKLEDSAVYLCASSLRGGANSYNSPLHFGNGTRLTVT.

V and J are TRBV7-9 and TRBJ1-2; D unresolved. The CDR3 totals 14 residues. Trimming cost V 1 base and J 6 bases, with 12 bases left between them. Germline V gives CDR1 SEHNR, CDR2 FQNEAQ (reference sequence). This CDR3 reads CASSLVSAPDGYTF. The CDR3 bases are TGTGCCAGCAGCTTAGTAAGCGCACCCGATGGCTACACCTTC.